This T cell receptor (beta chain) was captured by sequencing in a study of blood T cell repertoires in COVID-19. Across the whole study: Sources were T cells, B-cell-depleted T cells, or PBMCs; the material itself was cDNA or gDNA.

Libraries were prepared by immunoSEQ multiplex PCR; TCRdb keeps only in-frame clonotypes and omits some of them. The sample includes 200,000 to 300,000 clones, around four fifths of them seen just once. Sample: peripheral blood. The source is a man aged 55 to 70 with acute or convalescent COVID-19.

This CDR3 is CASSMMGLSGANVLTF. CDR3 nucleotides: TGTGCCAGTAGTATGATGGGGCTCTCTGGGGCCAACGTCCTGACTTTC. The rearrangement joins TRBV19 to TRBJ2-6; D may be TRBD1 (5 bases). The CDR3 has 16 residues. CDR1 is LNHDA and CDR2 is SQIVND in the germline V gene (reference sequence). With 3 bases removed from V and 0 bases from J, the gap between germline ends came to 9 bases.